The 17 T cell receptor beta chains below were found in one sample sequenced in a study of blood T cell repertoires in COVID-19. Data came from immunoSEQ multiplex PCR; TCRdb stores just in-frame clones and leaves some out. The profile covers hundreds of thousands of clones, with roughly nine tenths appearing a single time and 7.2% taken by the ten largest. Sequencing was carried out using peripheral blood. These receptors were obtained from a man aged 60 to 75 who had recovered from COVID-19.

The genes are TRBV29-1 and TRBJ2-2; possible D gene TRBD2, 5 bases. The CDR3 is 15 amino acids. Germline V lookup: CDR1 SQVTM, CDR2 ANQGSEA. Trimming shortened V by 3 bases and J by 4 bases, and 15 bases separated the two germline ends. The CDR3 loop is CSVDEGGTTTGELFF. The CDR3 coding sequence is TGCAGCGTTGATGAGGGTGGCACAACCACCGGGGAGCTGTTTTTT.

The V gene is TRBV21-1, the J gene TRBJ1-1; the D segment call TRBD1 is taken from the table without a DNA check. TRBV21-1 is marked as a pseudogene. The CDR3 loop spans 18 amino acids. CDR3 amino acids: CASSKGGGTGVMNTEAFF. The DNA for the CDR3 is TGTGCCAGCAGCAAAGGGGGCGGGACAGGGGTGATGAACACTGAAGCTTTCTTT.

This chain joins TRBV24-1 and TRBJ2-2, with TRBD1 identical over 9 bases. Germline V gene sequence: CDR1 KGHDR, CDR2 SFDVKD. J lost 0 bases, V lost 3 bases, and 1 base had no gene match. CDR3 size: 16 residues. DNA of the CDR3: TGTGCCACCAGTGATACAGGGGGCGCGAACACCGGGGAGCTGTTTTTT. This encodes CATSDTGGANTGELFF.

The chain has TRBV2 and TRBJ1-2; a weak D match, TRBD1 (6 bases). Germline CDR1 is SNHLY and CDR2 is FYNNEI. Trimming took off 4 bases at V and 3 bases at J, with 12 bases between the two ends. This CDR3 spans 14 amino acids. The CDR3, as DNA: TGTGCCAGCAGTGTCGAAGGGGGGGACTATGGCTACACCTTC. Protein: CASSVEGGDYGYTF.

The J gene is TRBJ1-1, the V gene TRBV6-1; TRBD1 matches at 7 bases. CDR3 size: 15 residues. Germline CDR1 reads MNHNS; CDR2 reads SASEGT. Unmatched junction bases numbered 7, after V lost 3 bases and J lost 3 bases. The CDR3 spells CASSDLSGGYTEAFF. The CDR3 nucleotides are TGTGCCAGCAGTGACCTCTCAGGGGGGTACACTGAAGCTTTCTTT.

The chain links TRBV5-4 to TRBJ2-5; tentatively, D is TRBD2 (6 bases). In germline, CDR1 is SGHNT, CDR2 YYREEE (reference sequence). The CDR3 has 15 residues. Trimming pared 4 bases from V and 7 bases from J, leaving 20 bases between. The CDR3 sequence is CASSPRGGLEGTQYF. The CDR3 DNA reads TGTGCCAGCAGCCCGCGGGGTGGGTTAGAGGGGACCCAGTACTTC.

This chain uses TRBV30 with TRBJ2-2; 12 bases agree with TRBD1. This CDR3 comprises 19 residues. Trimming removed 1 base from V and 0 bases from J; junction bases left unmatched: 9. Germline V gene lookup returns CDR1 GTSNPN and CDR2 SVGIG (reference sequence). CDR3 nucleotides: TGTGCCTGGAGTGAAACCCGGGACAGGGGGCACGCGAACACCGGGGAGCTGTTTTTT. Its translation: CAWSETRDRGHANTGELFF. The full variable domain, completed using reference TRBV30 and TRBJ2-2, is SQTIHQWPATLVQPVGSPLSLECTVEGTSNPNLYWYRQAAGRGLQLLFYSVGIGQISSEVPQNLSASRPQDRQFILSSKKLLLSDSGFYLCAWSETRDRGHANTGELFFGEGSRLTVL.

The chain couples TRBV5-1 to TRBJ2-2; 7 nucleotides match TRBD2. Germline V lookup: CDR1 SGHRS, CDR2 YFSETQ. Germline trimming cut 5 bases from V and 5 bases from J; bases unmatched to any gene: 9. This CDR3 comprises 15 residues. Here the CDR3 DNA reads TGCGCCAGCAGGCAAGATAGCGGGTCGACCGGGGAGCTGTTTTTT. Translated: CASRQDSGSTGELFF.

The chain employs TRBV4-2 and TRBJ1-1; TRBD1 matches 8 bases. CDR3 size: 16 residues. Unmatched junction bases numbered 3, after V lost 0 bases and J lost 0 bases. Germline V gene data show CDR1 as LGHNA and CDR2 as YNFKEQ. The CDR3 region is CASSQDPGQVNTEAFF. The CDR3 DNA follows: TGTGCCAGCAGCCAAGACCCGGGACAGGTGAACACTGAAGCTTTCTTT.

Note on this clone: The sample has other DNA sequences that encode this CDR3 too. The genes are TRBV27 and TRBJ1-6, with TRBD1 as a possible D gene (6 bases). Germline CDR1 is MNHEY and CDR2 is SMNVEV (reference sequence). This CDR3 comprises 15 residues. The V end was cut by 2 bases, the J end by 5 bases, with 10 bases between. CDR3 residues: CASSLRRQDNSPLHF. The CDR3, as DNA: TGTGCCAGCAGTTTACGACGACAGGATAATTCACCCCTCCACTTT.

This clone was seen just once. V gene TRBV6-1 combines with J gene TRBJ1-3; TRBD1 aligns across 9 bases. The V gene's germline CDR1 is MNHNS and CDR2 SASEGT. J was trimmed by 4 bases and V by 3 bases; bases with no gene match: 4. The CDR3 loop spans 15 amino acids. The CDR3 sequence is CASSDTGQGGNTIYF. The CDR3 DNA sequence: TGTGCCAGCAGTGATACAGGACAGGGGGGAAACACCATATATTTT.

This clone was counted only a few times. J is TRBJ1-1 and V is TRBV19; 7 bases align to TRBD1. Germline V gene data show CDR1 as LNHDA and CDR2 as SQIVND (reference sequence). V dropped 3 bases and J dropped 0; count of bases not matched to a gene: 4. The length of the CDR3 is 15 residues. CDR3 coding DNA: TGTGCCAGTAGTATGACCGACAGGGTGAACACTGAAGCTTTCTTT. Translating gives CASSMTDRVNTEAFF.

In DNA, the CDR3 is TGCAGTGCTAGTGGCAGGGAGGACACTGAAGCTTTCTTT. This gives the protein CSASGREDTEAFF. This chain connects TRBV20-1 to TRBJ1-1, with D perhaps TRBD1 (5 bases). The CDR3 loop spans 13 amino acids. The germline V gene has CDR1 DFQATT and CDR2 SNEGSKA (reference sequence). The V and J ends lost 3 bases and 3 bases respectively, with 11 bases between them.

This clone has only a few counts. J is TRBJ1-2 and V is TRBV5-1, with 7 bases fitting TRBD1. Germline V lookup: CDR1 SGHRS, CDR2 YFSETQ. The CDR3 length is 15 residues. V dropped 2 bases and J dropped 2; count of bases not matched to a gene: 6. The CDR3 bases are TGCGCCAGCAGCTTACGGGCGGACAGGAACTATGGCTACACCTTC. Encoded protein: CASSLRADRNYGYTF.

The chain carries TRBV27 and TRBJ1-4; 7 bases are a match to TRBD1. This CDR3 is built from 14 residues. CDR1 and CDR2 from the germline V gene are MNHEY and SMNVEV (reference sequence). Trimming at V came to 4 bases and at J to 8 bases, leaving 7 bases not matched to a gene. CDR3 protein: CASSSRQGAEKLFF. As DNA, the CDR3 is TGTGCCAGCAGTTCTCGACAGGGAGCGGAAAAACTGTTTTTT.

This clone was seen only once. CDR3 sequence: CASNQRGTQYF. The CDR3 DNA is TGTGCCAGCAATCAGCGGGGTACGCAGTATTTT. The genes are TRBV6-5 and TRBJ2-3; the match to TRBD2 covers 7 bases. With V trimmed by 7 bases and J by 8 bases, 3 bases remained unmatched. CDR3 size: 11 residues. The germline gives CDR1 MNHEY, CDR2 SVGAGI.

V usage is TRBV9 and J usage is TRBJ2-2; the match to TRBD2 covers 11 bases. V was pared by 1 base and J by 6 bases, with 8 bases of the junction left unmatched. CDR1 SGDLS and CDR2 YYNGEE come from the germline V gene. This CDR3 has 17 amino acids. The CDR3 DNA reads as TGTGCCAGCAGCGTATGGGGACTAGCGGCTCAGGCCGGGGAGCTGTTTTTT. The encoded protein is CASSVWGLAAQAGELFF.